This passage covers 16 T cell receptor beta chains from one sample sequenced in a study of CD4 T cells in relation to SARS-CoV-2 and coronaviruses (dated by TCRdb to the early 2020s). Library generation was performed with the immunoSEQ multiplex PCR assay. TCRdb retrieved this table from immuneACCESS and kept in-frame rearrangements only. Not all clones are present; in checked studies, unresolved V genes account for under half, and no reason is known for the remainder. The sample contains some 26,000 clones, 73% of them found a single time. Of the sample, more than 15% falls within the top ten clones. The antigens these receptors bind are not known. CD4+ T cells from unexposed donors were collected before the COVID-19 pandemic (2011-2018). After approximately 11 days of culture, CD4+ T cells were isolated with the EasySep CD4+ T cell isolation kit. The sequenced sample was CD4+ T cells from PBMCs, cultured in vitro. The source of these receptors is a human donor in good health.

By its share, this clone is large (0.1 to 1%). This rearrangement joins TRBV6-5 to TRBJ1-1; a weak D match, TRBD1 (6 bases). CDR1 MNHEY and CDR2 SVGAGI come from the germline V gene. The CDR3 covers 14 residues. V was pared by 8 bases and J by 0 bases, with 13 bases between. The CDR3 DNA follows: TGTGCCAGCGTGACAGGACTCATGAACACTGAAGCTTTCTTT. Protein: CASVTGLMNTEAFF.

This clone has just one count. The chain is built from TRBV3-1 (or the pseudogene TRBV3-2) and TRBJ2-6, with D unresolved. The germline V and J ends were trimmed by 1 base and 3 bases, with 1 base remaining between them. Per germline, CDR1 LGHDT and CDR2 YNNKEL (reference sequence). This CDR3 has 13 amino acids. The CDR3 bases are TGTGCCAGCAGCCAAGGTGGGGCCAACGTCCTGACTTTC. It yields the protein CASSQGGANVLTF.

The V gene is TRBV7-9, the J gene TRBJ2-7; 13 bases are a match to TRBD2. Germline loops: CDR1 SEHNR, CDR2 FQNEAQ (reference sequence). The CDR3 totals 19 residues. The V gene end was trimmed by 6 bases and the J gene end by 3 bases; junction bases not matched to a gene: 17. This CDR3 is CASSFTPTSGRAWNYEQYF. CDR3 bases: TGTGCCAGCAGTTTTACACCTACTAGCGGGAGGGCCTGGAACTACGAGCAGTACTTC. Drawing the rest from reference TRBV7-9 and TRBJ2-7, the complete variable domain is DTGVSQNPRHKITKRGQNVTFRCDPISEHNRLYWYRQTLGQGPEFLTYFQNEAQLEKSRLLSDRFSAERPKGSFSTLEIQRTEQGDSAMYLCASSFTPTSGRAWNYEQYFGPGTRLTVT.

The CDR3 sequence is CAWSVGGTDTQYF. The CDR3 DNA follows: TGTGCCTGGAGTGTTGGAGGCACAGATACGCAGTATTTT. V is TRBV30 and J is TRBJ2-3; D call uncertain. This CDR3 spans 13 amino acids. CDR1 and CDR2 from the germline V gene are GTSNPN and SVGIG (reference sequence). Deletions cut 0 bases from V and 1 base from J, with 5 bases between.

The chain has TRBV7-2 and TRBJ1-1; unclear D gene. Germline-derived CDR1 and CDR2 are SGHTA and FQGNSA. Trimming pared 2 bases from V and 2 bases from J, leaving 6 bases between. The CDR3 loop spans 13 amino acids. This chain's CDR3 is CASSLSANTEAFF. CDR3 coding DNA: TGTGCCAGCAGCTTATCAGCAAACACTGAAGCTTTCTTT.

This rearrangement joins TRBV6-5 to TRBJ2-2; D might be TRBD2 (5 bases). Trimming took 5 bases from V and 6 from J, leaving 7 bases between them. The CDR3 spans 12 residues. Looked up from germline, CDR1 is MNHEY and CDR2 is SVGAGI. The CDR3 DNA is TGTGCCAGCAGTCTGGGAGCCGGGGAGCTGTTTTTT. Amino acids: CASSLGAGELFF.

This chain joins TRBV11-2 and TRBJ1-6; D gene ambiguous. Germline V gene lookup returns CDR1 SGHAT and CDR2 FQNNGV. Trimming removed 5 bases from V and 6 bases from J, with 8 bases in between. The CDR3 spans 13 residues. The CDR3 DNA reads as TGTGCCAGCAGCCCCCCCTTTAATTCACCCCTCCACTTT. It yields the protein CASSPPFNSPLHF.

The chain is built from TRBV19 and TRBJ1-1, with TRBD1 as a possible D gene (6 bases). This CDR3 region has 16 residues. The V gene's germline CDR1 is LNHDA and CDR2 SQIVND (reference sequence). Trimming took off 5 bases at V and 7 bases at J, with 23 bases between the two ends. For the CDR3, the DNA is TGTGCCAGTAGTGAACCGCCCTCAGGGGCGCCAAGTGAAGCTTTCTTT. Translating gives CASSEPPSGAPSEAFF.

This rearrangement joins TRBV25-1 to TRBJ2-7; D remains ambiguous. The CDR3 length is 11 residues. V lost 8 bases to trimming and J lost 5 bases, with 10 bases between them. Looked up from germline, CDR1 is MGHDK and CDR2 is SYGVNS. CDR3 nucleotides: TGTGCCAGCGCCGTTGGCCACGAGCAGTACTTC. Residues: CASAVGHEQYF.

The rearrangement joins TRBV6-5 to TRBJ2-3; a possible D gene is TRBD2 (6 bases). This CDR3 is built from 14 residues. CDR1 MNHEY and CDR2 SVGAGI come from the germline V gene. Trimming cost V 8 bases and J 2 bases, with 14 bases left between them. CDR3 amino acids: CASAMRGNTDTQYF. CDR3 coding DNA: TGTGCCAGCGCCATGCGGGGAAACACAGATACGCAGTATTTT.

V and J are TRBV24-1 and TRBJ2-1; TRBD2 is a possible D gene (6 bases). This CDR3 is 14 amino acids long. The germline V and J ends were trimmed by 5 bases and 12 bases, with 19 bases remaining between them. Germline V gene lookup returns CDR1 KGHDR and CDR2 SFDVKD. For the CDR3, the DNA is TGTGCCACCAGTGTCGATAGGCGGGAAGGTGGGCAGTTCTTC. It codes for CATSVDRREGGQFF.

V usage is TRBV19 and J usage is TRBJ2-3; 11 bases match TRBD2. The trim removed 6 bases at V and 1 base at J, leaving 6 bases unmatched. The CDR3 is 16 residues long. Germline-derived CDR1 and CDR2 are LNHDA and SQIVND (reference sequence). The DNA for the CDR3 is TGTGCCAGTAGGAATAGCGGGAGGGCCGGCACAGATACGCAGTATTTT. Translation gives CASRNSGRAGTDTQYF.

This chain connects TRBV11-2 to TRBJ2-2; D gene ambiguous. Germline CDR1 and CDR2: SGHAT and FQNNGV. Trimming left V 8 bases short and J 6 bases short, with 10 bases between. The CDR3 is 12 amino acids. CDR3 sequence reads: CASHQPPGELFF. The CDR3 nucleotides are TGTGCCAGCCATCAACCCCCCGGGGAGCTGTTTTTT.

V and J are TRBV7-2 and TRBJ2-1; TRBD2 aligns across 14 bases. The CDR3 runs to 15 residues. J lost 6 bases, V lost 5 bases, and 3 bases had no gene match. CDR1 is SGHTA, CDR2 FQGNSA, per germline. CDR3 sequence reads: CASSPGLAGANEQFF. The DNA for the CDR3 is TGTGCCAGCAGCCCGGGACTAGCGGGAGCCAATGAGCAGTTCTTC.

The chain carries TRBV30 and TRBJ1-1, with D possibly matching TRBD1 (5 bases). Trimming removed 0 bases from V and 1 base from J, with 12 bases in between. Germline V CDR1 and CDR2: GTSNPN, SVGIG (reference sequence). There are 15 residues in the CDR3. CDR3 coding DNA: TGTGCCTGGAGTGTACGGGGGACTGAGAACACTGAAGCTTTCTTT. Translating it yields CAWSVRGTENTEAFF.

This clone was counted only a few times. The CDR3 reads CASSLQGIQYF. The CDR3 nucleotides read TGTGCCAGCAGTTTACAGGGCATTCAGTACTTC. The genes are TRBV28 and TRBJ2-4, with a tentative D call TRBD1 (5 bases). The CDR3 covers 11 residues. The V gene lost 2 bases and the J gene lost 9 bases, with 5 bases spanning the gap. CDR1 and CDR2 from the germline V gene are MDHEN and SYDVKM.